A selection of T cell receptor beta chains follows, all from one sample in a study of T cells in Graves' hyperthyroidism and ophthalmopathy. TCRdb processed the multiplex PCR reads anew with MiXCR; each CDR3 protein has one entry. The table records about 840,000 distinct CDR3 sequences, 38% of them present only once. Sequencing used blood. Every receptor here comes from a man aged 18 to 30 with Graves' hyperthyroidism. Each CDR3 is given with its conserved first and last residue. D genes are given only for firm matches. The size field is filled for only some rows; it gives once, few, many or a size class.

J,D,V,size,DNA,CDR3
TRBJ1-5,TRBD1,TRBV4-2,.,TGTGCCAGCGGCCAAGGACAGGGAGCCGTCGGCCAGCATTTT,CASGQGQGAVGQHF
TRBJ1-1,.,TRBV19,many,TGTGCCAGTAGTATTGGAATGGAAAACACTGAAGCTTTCTTT,CASSIGMENTEAFF
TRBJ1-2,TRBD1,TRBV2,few,TGTGCCAGCAGAGTGGGTGGGACAGACCCCTATGGCTACACCTTC,CASRVGGTDPYGYTF
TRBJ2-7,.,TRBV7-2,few,TGTGCCAGCAGCTTACAGGGCAGAGCGTACGAGCAGTACTTC,CASSLQGRAYEQYF
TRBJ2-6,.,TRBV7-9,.,TGTGCCAGCAGCTTAAACCCCGGGGCGAACTCTGGGGCCAACGTCCTGACTTTC,CASSLNPGANSGANVLTF
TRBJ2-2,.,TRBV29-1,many,TGCAGCGTTGCCGGGACAAGCAACACCGGGGAGCTGTTTTTT,CSVAGTSNTGELFF
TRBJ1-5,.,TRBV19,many,TGTGCCAGTAGTCCCCCCGGCGGTAGCAATCAGCCCCAGCATTTT,CASSPPGGSNQPQHF
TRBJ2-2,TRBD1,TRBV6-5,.,TGTGCCAGCAGTTACTCGACAGGGGTGTCGAACACCGGGGAGCTGTTTTTT,CASSYSTGVSNTGELFF
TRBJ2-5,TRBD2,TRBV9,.,TGTGCCAGCTCACCACTAGCGTCAGAGACCCAGTACTTC,CASSPLASETQYF
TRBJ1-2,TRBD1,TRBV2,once,TGTGCCAGCAGTGTTCCGGGACAGAAAAGTGGCTACACCTTC,CASSVPGQKSGYTF
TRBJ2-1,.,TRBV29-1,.,TGCAGCGTTGAGGGGGATGAGCAGTTCTTC,CSVEGDEQFF
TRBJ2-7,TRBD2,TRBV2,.,TGCGCCAGCAGCCAAGGACTAGCGGGAACCGAGCAGTACTTC,CASSQGLAGTEQYF
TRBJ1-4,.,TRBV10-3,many,TGTGCCGCAGCCCAATCAAGTAATGAAAAACTGTTTTTT,CAAAQSSNEKLFF
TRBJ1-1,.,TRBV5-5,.,TGTGCCAGCAGTCTCTCGGGGTTGAGCACTGAAGCTTTCTTT,CASSLSGLSTEAFF
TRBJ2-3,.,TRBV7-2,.,TGTGCCAGCAGCTCAGTCGCGGATACGCAGTATTTT,CASSSVADTQYF
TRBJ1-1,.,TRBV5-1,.,TGCGCCAGCAGCTTGGGACGGAACTTTGAAGCTTTCTTT,CASSLGRNFEAFF
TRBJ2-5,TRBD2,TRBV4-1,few,TGCGCCAGCAGCCAAGCCTCGGGACTAACCTTC,CASSQASGLTF
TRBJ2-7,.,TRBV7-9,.,TGTGCCAGCAGTGCGGGACAGCCCTACGAGCAGTACTTC,CASSAGQPYEQYF
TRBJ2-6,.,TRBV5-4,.,TGTGCCAGCAGCCGTCGGGAGGCCAACGTCCTGACTTTC,CASSRREANVLTF
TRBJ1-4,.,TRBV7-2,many,TGTGCCAGCAGCTTCGTAACCTTGGGGGAAAAACTGTTTTTT,CASSFVTLGEKLFF
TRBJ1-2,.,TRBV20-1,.,TGCAGTGCTGAGGACAAGTACTATGGCTACACCTTC,CSAEDKYYGYTF
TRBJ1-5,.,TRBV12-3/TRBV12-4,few,TGTGCCAGCAGCCCCCTTGGGATGGCCAATCAGCCCCAGCATTTT,CASSPLGMANQPQHF
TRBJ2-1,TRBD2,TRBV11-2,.,TGTGCCAGCAGCTTACTAGCGGGAGACAATGAGCAGTTCTTC,CASSLLAGDNEQFF
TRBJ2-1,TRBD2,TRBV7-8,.,TGTGCCAGCAGCTTAAATCGACTAGCGGGATACAATGAGCAGTTCTTC,CASSLNRLAGYNEQFF
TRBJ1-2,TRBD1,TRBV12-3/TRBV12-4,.,TGTGCCAGCGGTCTCCGGGACAGGGGACTAATCACCTTC,CASGLRDRGLITF
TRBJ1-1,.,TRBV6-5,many,TGTGCCAGCAGTCCCCAACCGGGGGTAGCTTTCTTT,CASSPQPGVAFF
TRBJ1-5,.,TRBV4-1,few,TGCGCCAGCAGCCAGGGCACGGGGGGGGCAAATCAGCCCCAGCATTTT,CASSQGTGGANQPQHF
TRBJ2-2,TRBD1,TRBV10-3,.,TGTGCCATCAGTGAGCGGGACAGGGGCGGCGGGGAGCTGTTTTTT,CAISERDRGGGELFF
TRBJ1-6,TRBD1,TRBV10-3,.,TGTGCCATCAGTGATGGGACAGACAATTCACCCCTCCACTTT,CAISDGTDNSPLHF
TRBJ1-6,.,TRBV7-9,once,TGTGCCAGCAGCGCCTTAGGGGGGGGATATAATTCACCCCTCCACTTT,CASSALGGGYNSPLHF
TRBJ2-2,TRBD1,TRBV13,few,TGTGCCAGCAGCATCCGACAGGGGCGCGGGGAGCTGTTTTTT,CASSIRQGRGELFF
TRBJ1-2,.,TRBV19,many,TGTGCCAGTAGTATAAACTCCAACTATGGCTACACCTTC,CASSINSNYGYTF
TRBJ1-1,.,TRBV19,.,TGTGCCAGTAGTATAACCGGTGGCGGGAACACTGAAGCTTTCTTT,CASSITGGGNTEAFF
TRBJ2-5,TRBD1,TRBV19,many,TGTGCCAGTAACCCGACAGGGGGCGAGGAGACCCAGTACTTC,CASNPTGGEETQYF
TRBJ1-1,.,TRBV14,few,TGTGCCAGCAGCAGATTCAGGGTCCCCACTGAAGCTTTCTTT,CASSRFRVPTEAFF
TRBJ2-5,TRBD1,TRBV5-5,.,TGTGCCAGCAGCTTGACAGGGGCCTTGGGAGAGACCCAGTACTTC,CASSLTGALGETQYF
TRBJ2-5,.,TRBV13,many,TGTGCCAGCAGCCCGGGGGGCGACAGGCGGCGCCCCGGGGAGACCCAGTACTTC,CASSPGGDRRRPGETQYF
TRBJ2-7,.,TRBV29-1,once,TGCAGCAGGACGGCTACGGAGCAGTACTTC,CSRTATEQYF
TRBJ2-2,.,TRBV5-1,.,TGCGCCAGCAGCCAAGTTTACGGGGAGCTGTTTTTT,CASSQVYGELFF
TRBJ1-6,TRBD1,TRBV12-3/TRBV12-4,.,TGTGCCAGCAGATTCGGACAGGCGGTTAATTCACCCCTCCACTTT,CASRFGQAVNSPLHF
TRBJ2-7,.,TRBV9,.,TGTGCCAGCAGCGTAGGTGGGGTTGACGAGCAGTACTTC,CASSVGGVDEQYF
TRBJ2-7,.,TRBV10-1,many,TGCGCCAGCAGTGATGTGGCAGGGCCCTACGAGCAGTACTTC,CASSDVAGPYEQYF
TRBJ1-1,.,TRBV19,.,TGTGCCAGTAGTCCCCACCGTTTACGGGAGAACACTGAAGCTTTCTTT,CASSPHRLRENTEAFF
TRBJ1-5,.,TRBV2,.,TGTGTCAGCAGTGCTAGGGGAAACAATCAGCCCCAGCATTTT,CVSSARGNNQPQHF
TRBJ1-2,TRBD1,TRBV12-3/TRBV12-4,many,TGTGCCAGCAGCCTCGGACAGGATGGCTACACCTTC,CASSLGQDGYTF
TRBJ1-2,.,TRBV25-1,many,TGTGCCAGCAGTGAATTTTTCGTAGCAGGGGAGGGGAACTATGGCTACACCTTC,CASSEFFVAGEGNYGYTF
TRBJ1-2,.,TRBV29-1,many,TGCAGCGTTGAAGTGACGAGGACGGAGGGCTATGGCTACACCTTC,CSVEVTRTEGYGYTF
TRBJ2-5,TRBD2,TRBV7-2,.,TGTGCCAGCAGTTACGGGGCTAGCGGGGGGCAAGAGACCCAGTACTTC,CASSYGASGGQETQYF
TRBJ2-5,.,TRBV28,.,TGTGCCACCTCTTTGGCAGGGCGGCAAGAGACCCAGTACTTC,CATSLAGRQETQYF
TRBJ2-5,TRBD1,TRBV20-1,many,TGCAGTGCTAAGACAGGGCAGGAGACCCAGTACTTC,CSAKTGQETQYF